This TCR beta chain was sequenced during a study of blood T cell repertoires in COVID-19. About the study: Samples representing acute and convalescent COVID-19 were sourced from the United States, Italy and Spain. T cells, B-cell-depleted T cells, or PBMCs provided the cDNA or gDNA that served as material.

The CDR3 extends over 15 amino acids. V lost 2 bases to trimming and J lost 5 bases; unmatched junction nucleotides: 8. CDR1 and CDR2 (germline): KGHSH, LQKENI. Original handling: Reference gene primer amplification yielded estimated nucleated cell counts. Assay used: immunoSEQ multiplex PCR; TCRdb lists only in-frame clones, some missing. Clonal size and the V and J genes are those of that table, whereas D and trimming came from the DNA. The sample shows roughly 150,000 clones, 60% to 85% of them seen only once. Sequencing was performed on peripheral blood. The chain carries TRBV18 and TRBJ2-5, with TRBD1 identical over 7 bases. The origin of this receptor is an older man with acute or convalescent COVID-19. CDR3 DNA sequence: TGTGCCAGCTCACCAAACGAGGGGGCAAAGGAGACCCAGTACTTC. Encoded protein: CASSPNEGAKETQYF.